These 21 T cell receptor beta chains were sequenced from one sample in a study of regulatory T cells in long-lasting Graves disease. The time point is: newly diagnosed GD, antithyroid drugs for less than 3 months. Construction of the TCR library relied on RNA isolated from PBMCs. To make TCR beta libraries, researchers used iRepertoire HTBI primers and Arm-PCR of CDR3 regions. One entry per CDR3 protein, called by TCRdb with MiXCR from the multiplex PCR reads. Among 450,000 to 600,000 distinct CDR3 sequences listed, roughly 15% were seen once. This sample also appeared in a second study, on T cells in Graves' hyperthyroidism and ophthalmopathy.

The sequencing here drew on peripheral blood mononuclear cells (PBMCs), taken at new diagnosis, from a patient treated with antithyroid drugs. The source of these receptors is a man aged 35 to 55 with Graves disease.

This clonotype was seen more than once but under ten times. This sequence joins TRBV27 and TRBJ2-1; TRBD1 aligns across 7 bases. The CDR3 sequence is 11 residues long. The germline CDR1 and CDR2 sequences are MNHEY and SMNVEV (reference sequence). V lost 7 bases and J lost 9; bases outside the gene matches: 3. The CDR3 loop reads CASTDRVEQFF. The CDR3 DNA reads TGTGCCAGCACAGACAGGGTTGAGCAGTTCTTC.

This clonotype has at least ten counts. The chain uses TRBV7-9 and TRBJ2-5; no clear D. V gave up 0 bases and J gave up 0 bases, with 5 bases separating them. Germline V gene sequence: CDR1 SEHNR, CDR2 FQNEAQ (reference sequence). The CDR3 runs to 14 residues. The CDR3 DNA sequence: TGTGCCAGCAGCTTAGCGGAGTACCAAGAGACCCAGTACTTC. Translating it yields CASSLAEYQETQYF.

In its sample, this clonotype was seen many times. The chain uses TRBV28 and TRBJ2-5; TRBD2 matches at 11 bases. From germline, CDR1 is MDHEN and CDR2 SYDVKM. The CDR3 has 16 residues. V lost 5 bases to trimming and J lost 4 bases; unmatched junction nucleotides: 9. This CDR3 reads CASSPRGSGRVETQYF. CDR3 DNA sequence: TGTGCCAGCAGTCCCCGTGGTAGCGGGAGGGTAGAGACCCAGTACTTC.

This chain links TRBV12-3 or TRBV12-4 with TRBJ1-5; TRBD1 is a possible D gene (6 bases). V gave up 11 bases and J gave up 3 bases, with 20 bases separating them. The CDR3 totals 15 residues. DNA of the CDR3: TGTGCCTCCCGTGAACGGGGACAATTCAATCAGCCCCAGCATTTT. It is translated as CASRERGQFNQPQHF.

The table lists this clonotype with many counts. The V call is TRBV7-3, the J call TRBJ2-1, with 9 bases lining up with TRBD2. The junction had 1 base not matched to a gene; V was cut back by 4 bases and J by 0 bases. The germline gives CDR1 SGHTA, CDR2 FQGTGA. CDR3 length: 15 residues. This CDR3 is CASSSSGTSYNEQFF. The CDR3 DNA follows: TGTGCCAGCAGCTCTAGCGGGACCTCCTACAATGAGCAGTTCTTC.

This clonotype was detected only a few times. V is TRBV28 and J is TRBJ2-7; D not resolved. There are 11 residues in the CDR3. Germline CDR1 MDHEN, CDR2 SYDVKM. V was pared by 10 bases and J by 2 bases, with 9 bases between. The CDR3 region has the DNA TGTGCCACCGGGCAGGCCTACGAGCAGTACTTC. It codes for CATGQAYEQYF.

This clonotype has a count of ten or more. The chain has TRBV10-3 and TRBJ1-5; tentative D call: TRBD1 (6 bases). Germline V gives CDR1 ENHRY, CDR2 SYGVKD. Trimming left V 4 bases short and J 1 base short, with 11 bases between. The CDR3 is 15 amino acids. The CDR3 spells CAISGQGKSNQPQHF. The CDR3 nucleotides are TGTGCCATCAGTGGCCAGGGGAAGAGCAATCAGCCCCAGCATTTT.

CDR3 DNA sequence: TGTGCCAGCATATCCGGCACGTACACAGATACGCAGTATTTT. As protein: CASISGTYTDTQYF. J is TRBJ2-3 and V is TRBV12-3 or TRBV12-4; D ambiguous. The CDR3 spans 14 residues. V gave up 7 bases and J gave up 2 bases, with 13 bases separating them.

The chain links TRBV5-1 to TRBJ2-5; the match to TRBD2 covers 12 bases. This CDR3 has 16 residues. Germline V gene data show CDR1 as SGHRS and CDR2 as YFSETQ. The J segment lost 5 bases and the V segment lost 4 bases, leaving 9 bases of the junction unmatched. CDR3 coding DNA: TGCGCCAGCAGCGTCCTAACTAGCGGGAGGAGGGAGACCCAGTACTTC. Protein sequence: CASSVLTSGRRETQYF.

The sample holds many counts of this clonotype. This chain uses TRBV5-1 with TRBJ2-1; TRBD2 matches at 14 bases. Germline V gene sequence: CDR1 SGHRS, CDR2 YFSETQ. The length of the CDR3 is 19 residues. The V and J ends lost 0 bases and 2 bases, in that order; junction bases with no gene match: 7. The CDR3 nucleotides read TGCGCCAGCAGCTTGGACGGACTAGCGGGAGGTTGGACCTACAATGAGCAGTTCTTC. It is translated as CASSLDGLAGGWTYNEQFF.

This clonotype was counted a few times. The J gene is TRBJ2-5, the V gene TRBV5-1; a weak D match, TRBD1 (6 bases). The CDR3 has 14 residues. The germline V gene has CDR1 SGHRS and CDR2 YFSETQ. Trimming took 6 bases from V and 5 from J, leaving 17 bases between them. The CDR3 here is CASTPGTPRETQYF. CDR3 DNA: TGCGCCAGCACCCCAGGGACACCGAGGGAGACCCAGTACTTC.

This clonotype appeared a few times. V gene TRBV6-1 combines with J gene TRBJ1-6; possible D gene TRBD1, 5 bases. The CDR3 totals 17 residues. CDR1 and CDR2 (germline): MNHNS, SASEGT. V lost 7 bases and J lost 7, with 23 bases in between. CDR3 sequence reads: CASTPNWGGTGNSPLHF. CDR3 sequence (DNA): TGTGCCAGCACCCCTAACTGGGGGGGGACGGGGAATTCACCCCTCCACTTT.

The CDR3 region has the DNA TGTGCCAGCAGCGTAGGGGAGCGGCCCCCGAGTACGCAGTATTTT. It encodes CASSVGERPPSTQYF. The chain is built from TRBV9 and TRBJ2-3; D perhaps matches TRBD2 (5 bases). The CDR3 extends over 15 amino acids. Germline V gives CDR1 SGDLS, CDR2 YYNGEE. Trimming stripped 0 bases from V and 8 bases from J, with 16 bases between.

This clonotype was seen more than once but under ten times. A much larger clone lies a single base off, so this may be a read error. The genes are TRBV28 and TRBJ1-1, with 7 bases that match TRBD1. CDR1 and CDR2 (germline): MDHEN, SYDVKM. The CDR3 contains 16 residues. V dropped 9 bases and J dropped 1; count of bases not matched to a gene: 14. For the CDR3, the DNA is TGTGCCAGTTACCCCCTGGGACAGCCCTCGAACACTGAAGCTTTCTTT. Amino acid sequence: CASYPLGQPSNTEAFF.

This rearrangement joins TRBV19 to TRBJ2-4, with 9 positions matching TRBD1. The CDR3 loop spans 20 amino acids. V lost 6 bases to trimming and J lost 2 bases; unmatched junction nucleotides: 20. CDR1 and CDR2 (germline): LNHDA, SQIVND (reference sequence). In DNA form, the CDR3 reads TGTGCCAGTAGCCGTCCCTGGACAGGGGAGCGGGAAATTACCAAAAACATTCAGTACTTC. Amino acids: CASSRPWTGEREITKNIQYF.

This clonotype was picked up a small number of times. In DNA, the CDR3 is TGTGCCAGCACTGACAGGAAATTTGGAAACACCATATATTTT. This codes for CASTDRKFGNTIYF. The rearrangement links TRBV28 to TRBJ1-3; a possible D gene is TRBD1 (6 bases). The CDR3 is 14 residues long. V was trimmed by 7 bases and J by 3 bases, leaving 13 bases between them. Germline V lookup: CDR1 MDHEN, CDR2 SYDVKM.

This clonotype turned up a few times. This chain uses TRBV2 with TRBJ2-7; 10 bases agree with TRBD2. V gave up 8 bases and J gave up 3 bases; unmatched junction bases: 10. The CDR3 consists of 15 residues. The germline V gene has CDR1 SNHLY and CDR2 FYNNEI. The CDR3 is CASQALAGAGYEQYF. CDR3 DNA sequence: TGTGCCAGCCAAGCCCTAGCGGGGGCAGGCTACGAGCAGTACTTC.

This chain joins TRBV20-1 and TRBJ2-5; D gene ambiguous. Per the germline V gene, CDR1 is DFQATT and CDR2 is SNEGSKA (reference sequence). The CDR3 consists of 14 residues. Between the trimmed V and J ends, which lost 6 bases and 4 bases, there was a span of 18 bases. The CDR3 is CSAEYPRGGETQYF. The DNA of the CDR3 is TGCAGTGCCGAATATCCTAGAGGTGGAGAGACCCAGTACTTC.

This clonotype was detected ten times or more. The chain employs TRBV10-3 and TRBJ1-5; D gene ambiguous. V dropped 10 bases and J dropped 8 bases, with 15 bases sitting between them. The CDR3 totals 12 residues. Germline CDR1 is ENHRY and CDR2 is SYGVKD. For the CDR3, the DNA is TGTGCCACGATGACCCCTCCGGAGCCCCAGCATTTT. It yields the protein CATMTPPEPQHF.

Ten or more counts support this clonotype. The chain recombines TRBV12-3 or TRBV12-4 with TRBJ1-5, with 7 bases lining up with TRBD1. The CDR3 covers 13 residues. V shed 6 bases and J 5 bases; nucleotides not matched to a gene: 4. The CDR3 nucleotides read TGTGCCAGCAGCAGGGGGTTTGATCAGCCCCAGCATTTT. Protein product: CASSRGFDQPQHF.

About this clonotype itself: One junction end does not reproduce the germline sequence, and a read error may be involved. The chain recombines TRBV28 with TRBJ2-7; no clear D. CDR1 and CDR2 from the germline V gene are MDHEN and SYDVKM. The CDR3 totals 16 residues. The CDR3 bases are TGTGCCAGCAGACCGTCCCCGTCGGGTATCTCCTACGAGCAGTGCTTC. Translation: CASRPSPSGISYEQCF.